These 16 T cell receptor beta chains came from one sample sequenced in a study of technical replicates of blood from four donors. The method was immunoSEQ multiplex PCR; TCRdb's version includes in-frame clones alone and lacks a portion of them. The data show 80,000 to 100,000 clones, with 95% seen just once and over 0.2% held by the top ten. Sequencing was carried out using T cells isolated from PBMCs. These receptors came from a human donor in good health.

The genes are TRBV18 and TRBJ2-1; 11 bases align to TRBD2. The CDR3 consists of 16 residues. Losses at the gene ends were 2 bases for V and 6 bases for J; bases not matched to a gene: 6. Germline V gene data show CDR1 as KGHSH and CDR2 as LQKENI. DNA of the CDR3: TGTGCCAGCTCACCAGAGTATAGCGGGGGGGCCAATGAGCAGTTCTTC. Translated: CASSPEYSGGANEQFF. Together with reference TRBV18 and TRBJ2-1, the CDR3 gives the full variable domain: NAGVMQNPRHLVRRRGQEARLRCSPMKGHSHVYWYRQLPEEGLKFMVYLQKENIIDESGMPKERFSAEFPKEGPSILRIQQVVRGDSAAYFCASSPEYSGGANEQFFGPGTRLTVL.

The CDR3: CSVARGTYNEQFF. The CDR3 DNA follows: TGCAGCGTTGCTCGGGGAACTTACAATGAGCAGTTCTTC. This chain joins TRBV29-1 and TRBJ2-1, with D perhaps matching TRBD2 (5 bases). Germline CDR1 reads SQVTM; CDR2 reads ANQGSEA. CDR3 size: 13 residues. V dropped 4 bases and J dropped 4 bases, with 11 bases sitting between them.

The V and J genes are TRBV29-1 and TRBJ1-4; 11 bases align to TRBD1. Per the germline V gene, CDR1 is SQVTM and CDR2 is ANQGSEA. The ends lost 2 bases at V and 8 bases at J; junction bases unmatched: 7. The CDR3 sequence is 15 residues long. In nucleotides, the CDR3 is TGCAGCGTTGAACTCCTGGGACAGGGGGGCGAAAAACTGTTTTTT. Its protein product is CSVELLGQGGEKLFF.

The chain carries TRBV28 and TRBJ1-2; 9 bases line up with TRBD1. CDR1 and CDR2 (germline): MDHEN, SYDVKM. The CDR3 sequence is 14 residues long. V lost 3 bases to trimming and J lost 7 bases; unmatched junction nucleotides: 6. The CDR3 nucleotides read TGTGCCAGCAGTTTGGACAGGGGTTTCGGTGGCTACACCTTC. It codes for CASSLDRGFGGYTF.

The chain's CDR3 is CASSYSSSGDTQYF. CDR3 in DNA: TGTGCCAGCAGTTATTCCTCTTCGGGAGATACGCAGTATTTT. The J gene is TRBJ2-3, the V gene TRBV6-6, with D unresolved. The germline V and J ends were trimmed by 3 bases and 5 bases, with 12 bases remaining between them. The CDR3 runs to 14 residues. The germline gives CDR1 MNHNY, CDR2 SVGAGI (reference sequence).

This sequence joins TRBV10-1 and TRBJ2-3; TRBD2 aligns across 13 bases. The CDR3 has 16 amino acids. Germline-derived CDR1 and CDR2 are WNHNN and SYGVQD (reference sequence). V lost 2 bases and J lost 3; bases outside the gene matches: 2. DNA of the CDR3: TGCGCCAGCAGTGAGGGACTAGCGGGGGAGACAGATACGCAGTATTTT. Translated: CASSEGLAGETDTQYF.

V usage is TRBV6-1 and J usage is TRBJ1-1, with unresolved D. The germline V gene has CDR1 MNHNS and CDR2 SASEGT. The CDR3 spans 13 residues. Trimming removed 6 bases from V and 0 bases from J, with 8 bases in between. The CDR3 protein is CASSPLMNTEAFF. The DNA of the CDR3 is TGTGCCAGCAGCCCCCTTATGAACACTGAAGCTTTCTTT.

The genes are TRBV10-3 and TRBJ1-1, with D possibly being TRBD1 (5 bases). Trimming left V 3 bases short and J 1 base short, with 9 bases between. The CDR3 is made up of 14 amino acids. Germline-derived CDR1 and CDR2 are ENHRY and SYGVKD. The CDR3 is CAISEVQENTEAFF. The CDR3 nucleotides read TGTGCCATCAGTGAAGTACAGGAGAACACTGAAGCTTTCTTT.

This chain connects TRBV6-5 to TRBJ2-7; TRBD2 might be the D (5 bases). Germline values: CDR1 MNHEY, CDR2 SVGAGI. The CDR3 is 14 residues long. Trimming took 6 bases from V and 3 from J, leaving 15 bases between them. CDR3 region: CASSPGMGYYEQYF. The CDR3 coding sequence is TGTGCCAGCAGCCCCGGGATGGGGTACTACGAGCAGTACTTC.

The chain has TRBV7-9 and TRBJ2-5, with 7 bases fitting TRBD1. V lost 5 bases, J lost 2 bases, and 8 bases stayed unmatched. There are 15 residues in the CDR3. Germline values: CDR1 SEHNR, CDR2 FQNEAQ (reference sequence). CDR3 nucleotide sequence: TGTGCCAGCAGCCGTGGGACAGCACATCAAGAGACCCAGTACTTC. It codes for CASSRGTAHQETQYF.

V and J are TRBV27 and TRBJ2-1, with 13 bases fitting TRBD2. This CDR3 is built from 15 residues. V shed 6 bases and J 14 bases; nucleotides not matched to a gene: 13. CDR1 is MNHEY and CDR2 is SMNVEV in the germline V gene (reference sequence). The CDR3: CASRTGTSGIHSEFF. CDR3 bases: TGTGCCAGCAGGACCGGGACTAGCGGGATTCATAGTGAGTTCTTC.

V and J are TRBV11-3 and TRBJ2-7, with 7 nucleotides matching TRBD1. Germline V CDR1 and CDR2: SGHNT, YENEEA. The length of the CDR3 is 15 residues. The V and J ends lost 4 bases and 2 bases, in that order; junction bases with no gene match: 8. Here the CDR3 DNA reads TGTGCCAGCAGCTCAGGGGGTGTGGGGACCTACGAGCAGTACTTC. This codes for CASSSGGVGTYEQYF.

V is TRBV9 and J is TRBJ2-1, with 8 bases fitting TRBD2. The germline CDR1 and CDR2 sequences are SGDLS and YYNGEE. The junction had 13 bases not matched to a gene; V was cut back by 4 bases and J by 7 bases. CDR3 size: 16 residues. Here the CDR3 reads CASSFLGGGPFNEQFF. DNA for the CDR3: TGTGCCAGCAGCTTTTTGGGCGGGGGGCCCTTTAATGAGCAGTTCTTC.

The CDR3: CASSEIVVAKYQETQYF. The CDR3 DNA follows: TGTGCCAGCAGTGAAATCGTAGTAGCGAAGTACCAAGAGACCCAGTACTTC. This chain uses TRBV2 with TRBJ2-5, with a weak D call TRBD2 (5 bases). Germline values: CDR1 SNHLY, CDR2 FYNNEI. V lost 2 bases and J lost 0, with 16 bases in between. This CDR3 has 17 amino acids.

The table lists this clone with a count of one. V usage is TRBV7-9 and J usage is TRBJ2-1; D might be TRBD2 (5 bases). The CDR3 runs to 15 residues. The V end was cut by 2 bases, the J end by 8 bases, with 16 bases between. From germline, CDR1 is SEHNR and CDR2 FQNEAQ (reference sequence). This chain's CDR3 is CASSLWTHPWDEQFF. CDR3 bases: TGTGCCAGCAGCTTATGGACTCATCCTTGGGATGAGCAGTTCTTC. The full variable domain, its missing parts supplied by reference TRBV7-9 and TRBJ2-1, is DTGVSQNPRHKITKRGQNVTFRCDPISEHNRLYWYRQTLGQGPEFLTYFQNEAQLEKSRLLSDRFSAERPKGSFSTLEIQRTEQGDSAMYLCASSLWTHPWDEQFFGPGTRLTVL.

The chain is built from TRBV25-1 and TRBJ2-5; TRBD1 matches 7 bases. V gave up 4 bases and J gave up 5 bases; unmatched junction bases: 16. From germline, CDR1 is MGHDK and CDR2 SYGVNS. CDR3 size: 17 residues. The CDR3 loop is CASSVRTGRVLRETQYF. The DNA of the CDR3 is TGTGCCAGCAGTGTCCGGACAGGCCGGGTACTTAGGGAGACCCAGTACTTC.